The clone carrying this T cell receptor beta chain was picked up many times. As yet, its antigen is unknown. CDR3 length: 15 residues. V lost 1 base and J lost 5, with 15 bases in between. Per the germline V gene, CDR1 is SEHNR and CDR2 is FQNEAQ (reference sequence). This sample was taken from a study of T cells in Graves' hyperthyroidism and ophthalmopathy. Study observations and caveats: Ophthalmopathy stood apart from stable hyperthyroidism in a 13 V-J model.

Researchers barred patients who had uncontrolled infection, other autoimmune disease, pregnancy or lactation. In making diagnoses, clinical symptoms, serum thyroxine and TRAb, thyroid ultrasound and orbital computed tomography were all used. Using about 10 ml of fresh peripheral blood, PBMCs were prepared. From RNA transcripts, TCR beta CDR3 regions were amplified. HTBI primers drove first-round RT-PCR of the TCR CDR3. TCRdb analysed the multiplex PCR reads with MiXCR anew, one entry per CDR3 protein. The data contain some 560,000 distinct CDR3 sequences, about 14% of them seen just once; the ten biggest clones take up about 15%.

The V and J genes are TRBV7-9 and TRBJ2-7, with D tentatively TRBD1 (5 bases). The sequencing input was blood. The receptor comes from a woman aged 40 to 50 with Graves' hyperthyroidism. The CDR3 DNA follows: TGTGCCAGCAGCTTAGATCGCGGCTCAGGGCACGAGCAGTACTTC. Its protein is CASSLDRGSGHEQYF.